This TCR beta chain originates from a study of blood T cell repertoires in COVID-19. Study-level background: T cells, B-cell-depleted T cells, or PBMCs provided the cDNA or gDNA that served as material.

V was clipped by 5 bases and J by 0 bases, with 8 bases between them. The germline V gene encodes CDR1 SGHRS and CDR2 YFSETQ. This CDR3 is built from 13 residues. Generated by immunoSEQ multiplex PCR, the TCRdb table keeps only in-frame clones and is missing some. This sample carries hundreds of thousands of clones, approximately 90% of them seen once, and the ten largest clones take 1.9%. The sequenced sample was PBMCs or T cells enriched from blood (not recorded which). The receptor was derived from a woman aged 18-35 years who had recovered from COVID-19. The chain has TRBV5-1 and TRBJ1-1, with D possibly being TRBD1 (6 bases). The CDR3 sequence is CASRRGMNTEAFF. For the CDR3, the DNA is TGCGCCAGCAGGAGGGGGATGAACACTGAAGCTTTCTTT.